At least ten counts were recorded for the clone carrying this TCR beta chain. The source of the sample is a study of T cells after yellow fever vaccination. The CDR3 extends over 19 amino acids. Trimming cost V 0 bases and J 5 bases; bases outside gene matches: 11. Germline V gene data show CDR1 as LGHNA and CDR2 as YNFKEQ. TCRdb re-derived calls from the 5' RACE reads in MiXCR, one entry per CDR3 protein. The sample has approximately 140,000 distinct CDR3 sequences; about 7.7% are singletons. This chain uses TRBV4-2 with TRBJ2-3, with TRBD2 matching 13 bases. This clonotype was obtained from a man aged 25-40 years who received the YFV17D yellow fever vaccine. This specimen consisted of CD4+ T cells sorted from PBMCs, obtained 5 days after the yellow fever booster vaccination. DNA of the CDR3: TGTGCCAGCAGCCAAGATAGGGGAGGACTAGCGGGAGAGGAAGATACGCAGTATTTT. It yields the protein CASSQDRGGLAGEEDTQYF.